This T cell receptor (beta chain) was identified during a study of blood T cells in healthy people across ages. Study observations and caveats: Using unsorted PBMCs precluded a conclusive naive versus antigen-experienced comparison.

The CDR3 totals 17 residues. Unmatched junction bases numbered 9, after V lost 2 bases and J lost 2 bases. CDR1 and CDR2 (germline): SGHVS, FNYEAQ. This clonotype was counted only a few times. Its specificity is unknown. Together with a sample-barcoded 5' primer, a J-beta primer mix was included in a second PCR lasting about 7 to 12 cycles. TCRdb re-called the 5' RACE reads through MiXCR, storing one row per CDR3 protein. The table records 780,000 or so distinct CDR3 sequences, just under 25% of them present only once. Peripheral blood from each donor was collected in a volume of about 10 milliliters. Samples each had at least 6 micrograms of total RNA extracted. These sequences were also reported in another study, on T cells of mothers and their children.

The J gene is TRBJ2-5, the V gene TRBV7-6, with 9 bases aligning to TRBD1. The sequenced material came from blood. This receptor was obtained from a boy younger than 18 in good health. CDR3 DNA sequence: TGTGCCAGCAGCTTACTGCCCCGACAGGGGGGTCAAGAGACCCAGTACTTC. It is translated as CASSLLPRQGGQETQYF.